This T cell receptor (beta chain) was documented in a study of T-cell reconstitution after alpha-beta-depleted transplantation in children listed by TCRdb under 2016. Regarding the research as a whole: The study quantitatively tracked T-cell immune reconstitution after TCRalphabeta/CD19-depleted allogeneic hematopoietic cell transplantation in children using TCR repertoire profiling.

Unmatched junction bases come to 19, with V trimmed by 5 bases and J by 2 bases. The CDR3 has 18 amino acids, counting the end cysteine and phenylalanine. Of the read, only the CDR3 DNA is kept; its 54 bases are in frame from base 1. Sequences DFQATT (CDR1) and SNEGSKA (CDR2) are obtained from the germline V gene (reference sequence). This clonotype came up many times. The specificity of this receptor is unknown. Base qualities are not at hand, and no much larger clone is one base apart. The treatment or condition label for this specimen denotes: allogeneic hematopoietic cell transplantation with graft depleted of TCRalphabeta T cells and CD19 B cells. The children who served as transplant recipients had been given grafts of TCRalphabeta/CD19-depleted allogeneic hematopoietic cells. Library preparation used PCR. Sequencer: Illumina HiSeq 2500. Molecular barcoding was employed in the preparation of TCR libraries, with unique molecular identifiers being used to normalize TCRbeta repertoire quantification. TCRdb took the public reads, trimmed them with fastp at Q25, ran MiXCR for clone calling and kept in-frame beta chains. Each entry merges the rows of one CDR3 protein and shows their most common DNA and genes. The sample profile shows fewer than 250,000 distinct CDR3 sequences; approximately 8.9% of them were found once. The ten most abundant clones make up 6.3% of the sample.

Overall study outcomes, separate from this receptor: About two months after transplant, the apparently early recovery of alphabetaT-cell counts reportedly depended on just several hundred clones that had expanded rapidly and came from non-depleted graft cells. Hyperexpanded clone frequencies declined over subsequent months; after one year, T-cell counts and TCRbeta diversity were mostly attributed to newly produced T cells. In some patients, the high TCRbeta diversity seen at day 60 was put down to recipient T cells and intrathymic progenitors that had survived conditioning.

The receptor comes from a male patient younger than 18 who had a stem cell transplant for acute lymphoblastic leukemia, so the T cells may come from the graft donor. Material: PBMCs, mostly from graft donor cells, obtained 180 days after TCRalphabeta/CD19-depleted stem cell transplant. The sequence links TRBV20-1 to TRBJ2-7; 9 central bases correspond to TRBD2. CDR3 protein: CSAPDRGGSGRDTYEQYF. The DNA reads TGCAGTGCTCCCGACCGAGGGGGTAGCGGGAGAGATACCTACGAGCAGTACTTC.